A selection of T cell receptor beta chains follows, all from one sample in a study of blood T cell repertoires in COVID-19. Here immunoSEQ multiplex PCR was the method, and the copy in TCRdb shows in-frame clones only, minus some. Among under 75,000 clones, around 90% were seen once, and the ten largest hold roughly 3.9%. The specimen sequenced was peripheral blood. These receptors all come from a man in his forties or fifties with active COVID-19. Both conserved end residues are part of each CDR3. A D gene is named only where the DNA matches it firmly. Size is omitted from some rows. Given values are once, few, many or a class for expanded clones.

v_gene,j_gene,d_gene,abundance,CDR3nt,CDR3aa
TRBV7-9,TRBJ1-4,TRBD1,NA,TGTGCCAGCAGCTCCCCGACAGGGGCCGAAAAACTGTTTTTT,CASSSPTGAEKLFF
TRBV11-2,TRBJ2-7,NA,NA,TGTGCCAGCAGCTTAGATCACTACGAGCAGTACTTC,CASSLDHYEQYF
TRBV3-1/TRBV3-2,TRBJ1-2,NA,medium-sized,TGTGCCAGCAGCCACAGTTGGTCCGGCGGCTATGGCTACACCTTC,CASSHSWSGGYGYTF
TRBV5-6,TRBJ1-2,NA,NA,TGTGCCAGCAGCGCCTATTCAGCGGGACGGAACTATGGCTACACCTTC,CASSAYSAGRNYGYTF
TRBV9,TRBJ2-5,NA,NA,TGTGCCAGCAGCCCGAGGGGGGGAAAAGAGACCCAGTACTTC,CASSPRGGKETQYF
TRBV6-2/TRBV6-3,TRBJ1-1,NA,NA,TGTGCCAGCAGTTACTTCGTGAACACTGAAGCTTTCTTT,CASSYFVNTEAFF
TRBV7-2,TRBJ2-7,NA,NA,TGTGCCAGCAGCTTATTGGGAGGCGAGCAGTACTTC,CASSLLGGEQYF
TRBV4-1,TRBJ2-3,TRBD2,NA,TGCGCCAGCAGCCAAAAACACGCGGGGGCAGATACGCAGTATTTT,CASSQKHAGADTQYF
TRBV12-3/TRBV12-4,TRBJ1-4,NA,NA,TGTGCCAGCAGTAGGGAGAATGAAAAACTGTTTTTT,CASSRENEKLFF
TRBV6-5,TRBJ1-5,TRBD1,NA,TGTGCCAGCACCGAGGGGGCCGTGGGCAATCAGCCCCAGCATTTT,CASTEGAVGNQPQHF
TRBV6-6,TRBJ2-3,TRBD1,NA,TGTGCCAGCAGTTATTCGCCGGGACAGGGAGGTACGCAGTATTTT,CASSYSPGQGGTQYF
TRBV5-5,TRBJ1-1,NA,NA,TGTGCCAGCAGCATTGGGGGGATGAACACTGAAGCTTTCTTT,CASSIGGMNTEAFF
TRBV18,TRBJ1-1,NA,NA,TGTGCCAGCTCTAGCCGGGGGACTGAAGCTTTCTTT,CASSSRGTEAFF
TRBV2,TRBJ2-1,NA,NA,TGTGCCAGCAGTTCAAATTCCCGACAGATGTATGAGCAGTTCTTC,CASSSNSRQMYEQFF
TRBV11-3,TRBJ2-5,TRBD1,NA,TGTGCCAGCAGCCTAGGACAGGGGCTTCAAGAGACCCAGTACTTC,CASSLGQGLQETQYF
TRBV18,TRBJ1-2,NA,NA,TGTGCCAGCTCACCTGGGCCAGGGCCTAACTATGGCTACACCTTC,CASSPGPGPNYGYTF
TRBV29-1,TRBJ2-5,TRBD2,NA,TGCAGCGTTGGGAGGACTAGTCGAGACTTC,CSVGRTSRDF
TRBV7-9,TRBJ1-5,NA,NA,TGTGCCAGCAGCTTTGACACCAGCAATCAGCCCCAGCATTTT,CASSFDTSNQPQHF
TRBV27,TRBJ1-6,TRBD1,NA,TGTGCCAGCAGTTTATCCCCAGGGGGCGATAATTCACCCCTCCACTTT,CASSLSPGGDNSPLHF
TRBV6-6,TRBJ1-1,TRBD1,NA,TGTGCCAGCAGTTACCCTAGGGGGCTCGCTGAAGCTTTCTTT,CASSYPRGLAEAFF
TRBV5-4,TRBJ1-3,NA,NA,TGTGCCAGCAGCTTTGGACAATTAAGCTCTGGAAACACCATATATTTT,CASSFGQLSSGNTIYF
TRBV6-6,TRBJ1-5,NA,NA,TGTGCCAGCAGTTACCGGGACACCTTGGGCAATCAGCCCCAGCATTTT,CASSYRDTLGNQPQHF
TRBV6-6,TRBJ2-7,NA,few,TGTGCCAGCCGGACACTCATATCCTACGAGCAGTACTTC,CASRTLISYEQYF
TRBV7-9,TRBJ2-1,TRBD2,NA,TGTGCCAGCAGCTCGAGGACTAGCGGAAATGAGCAGTTCTTC,CASSSRTSGNEQFF
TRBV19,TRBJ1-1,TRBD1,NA,TGTGCCAGTATCTCAGGGGGTCGGCTAAACACTGAAGCTTTCTTT,CASISGGRLNTEAFF
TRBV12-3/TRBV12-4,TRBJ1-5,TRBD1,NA,TGTGCCAGCAGGGGGACAGGCAATCAGCCCCAGCATTTT,CASRGTGNQPQHF
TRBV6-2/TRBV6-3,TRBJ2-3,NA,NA,TGTGCCAGCAGTGCCCTAGACAGGCCAAGCACAGATACGCAGTATTTT,CASSALDRPSTDTQYF
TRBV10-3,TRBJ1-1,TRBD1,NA,TGTGCCATCAGTGCCCAGACCCAGGGGGTAGAAGCTTTCTTT,CAISAQTQGVEAFF
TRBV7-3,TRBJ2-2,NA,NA,TGTGCCAGCAGCTCCGCGTACCTCGTAACCGGGGAGCTGTTTTTT,CASSSAYLVTGELFF
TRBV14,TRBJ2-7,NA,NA,TGTGCCAGCTCTCGGGACATACTTTCCTACGAGCAGTACTTC,CASSRDILSYEQYF
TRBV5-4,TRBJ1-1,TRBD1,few,TGTGCCAGCAGCGCGGGACAGGCGAACACTGAAGCTTTCTTT,CASSAGQANTEAFF
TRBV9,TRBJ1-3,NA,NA,TGTGCCAGCAGCGTAGTCGGGGGCTCTGGAAACACCATATATTTT,CASSVVGGSGNTIYF
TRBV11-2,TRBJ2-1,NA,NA,TGTGCCAGCAGCCGCCCTATGCCGGGGTCTGAGCAGTTCTTC,CASSRPMPGSEQFF
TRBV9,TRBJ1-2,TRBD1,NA,TGTGCCAGCAGCGCCCGACAGGGCTTAAACTACACCTTC,CASSARQGLNYTF
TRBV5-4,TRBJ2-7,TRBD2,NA,TGTGCCAGCAGCTTGACTAGCGGGGGTATCTACGAGCAGTACTTC,CASSLTSGGIYEQYF
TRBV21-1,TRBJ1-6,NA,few,TGTGCCAGCAGCCGGAGGGCAGGGGGGCTCGGTAATTCACCCCTCCACTTT,CASSRRAGGLGNSPLHF
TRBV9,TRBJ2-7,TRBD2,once,TGTGCCAGCAGCTTCGGGACTAGCGGGGGGAAAAAAAACTACGAGCAGTACTTC,CASSFGTSGGKKNYEQYF
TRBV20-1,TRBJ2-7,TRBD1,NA,TGCAGTGGACAGGGGGCCTACGAGCAGTACTTC,CSGQGAYEQYF
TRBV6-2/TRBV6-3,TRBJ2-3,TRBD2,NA,TGTGCCAGCAGTTACAGCGGGGGGGCCCTAGATACGCAGTATTTT,CASSYSGGALDTQYF
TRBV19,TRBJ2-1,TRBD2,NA,TGTGCCAGTAGTGCGACTAGCGGGGGTTCGAATGAGCAGTTCTTC,CASSATSGGSNEQFF
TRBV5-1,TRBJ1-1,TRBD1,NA,TGCGCCAGCAGCCCCCGGGGACAGGGGAACACTGAAGCTTTCTTT,CASSPRGQGNTEAFF
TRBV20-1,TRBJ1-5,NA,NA,TGCAGTGCTGGAGGGGAGCAGCCCCAGCATTTT,CSAGGEQPQHF
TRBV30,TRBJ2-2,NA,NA,TGTGCCTGGAGTGCGGGGTCCGGGGAGCTGTTTTTT,CAWSAGSGELFF
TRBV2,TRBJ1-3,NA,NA,TGTGCCAGCACCATACAGGTGACTTCCGGAAACACCATATATTTT,CASTIQVTSGNTIYF
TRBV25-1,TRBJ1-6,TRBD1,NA,TGTGCCAGCAATAGGGGGCTAGAAGATTCACCCCTCCACTTT,CASNRGLEDSPLHF
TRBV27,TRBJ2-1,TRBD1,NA,TGTGCCAGCGGCCTCGCACGGGACAGGGGGCTCGGTGAGCAGTTCTTC,CASGLARDRGLGEQFF
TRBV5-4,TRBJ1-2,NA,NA,TGTGCCAGCAGCTTGACGGGTAATGGCTACACCTTC,CASSLTGNGYTF
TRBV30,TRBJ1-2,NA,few,TGTGCCTGGAGTGGGATCCTCCGACAGCCCGAGATCTTTAACTATGGCTACACCTTC,CAWSGILRQPEIFNYGYTF
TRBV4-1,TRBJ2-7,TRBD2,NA,TGCGCCAGCAGCCAAGGGGACCTAGCGGGGGCCTTCGGGAAGCAGTACTTC,CASSQGDLAGAFGKQYF
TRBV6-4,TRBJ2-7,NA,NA,TGTGCCAGCAGTGACACCATCCCCGGCGGGGCCGAGCAGTACTTC,CASSDTIPGGAEQYF
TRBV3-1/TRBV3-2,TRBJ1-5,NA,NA,TGTGCCAGCAGCCAAGACGCTATGGACACCGGCAATCAGCCCCAGCATTTT,CASSQDAMDTGNQPQHF
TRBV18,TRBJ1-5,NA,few,TGTGCCAGCTCACCACGGGCAGTCGACAATCAGCCCCAGCATTTT,CASSPRAVDNQPQHF